These 27 T cell receptor beta chains originate from one sample sequenced in a study of cytomegalovirus exposure and HLA in healthy donors. Measured with immunoSEQ multiplex PCR; TCRdb has only the in-frame clones, and not every one. The top ten hold around 2.8% of the sample, which has 150,000 to 200,000 clones, about four fifths seen once. What was sequenced was PBMCs. These receptors all come from a woman under 30 in good health and CMV-seropositive.

The chain uses TRBV9 and TRBJ2-7, with a possible D match to TRBD2 (6 bases). The CDR3 loop spans 17 amino acids. The ends were cut back, 2 bases at V and 1 base at J, with 19 bases in the middle. Germline loops: CDR1 SGDLS, CDR2 YYNGEE. Here the CDR3 reads CASSVGFSRDVSYEQYF. DNA of the CDR3: TGTGCCAGCAGCGTCGGGTTCTCGCGGGACGTATCCTACGAGCAGTACTTC.

The chain recombines TRBV4-2 with TRBJ2-5; D is perhaps TRBD2 (5 bases). The V gene's germline CDR1 is LGHNA and CDR2 YNFKEQ. This CDR3 contains 14 residues. Trimming stripped 2 bases from V and 2 bases from J, with 9 bases between. The CDR3 DNA sequence: TGTGCCAGCAGCCAACTACTAGGTCAAGAGACCCAGTACTTC. This translates into CASSQLLGQETQYF.

The chain combines TRBV4-1 with TRBJ1-5, with 8 nucleotides matching TRBD1. CDR1 is MGHRA and CDR2 is YSYEKL in the germline V gene. The CDR3 length is 15 residues. V shed 0 bases and J 4 bases; nucleotides not matched to a gene: 2. This CDR3 is CASSQDGTGNQPQHF. The CDR3, as DNA: TGCGCCAGCAGCCAAGATGGGACAGGTAATCAGCCCCAGCATTTT.

This chain uses TRBV28 with TRBJ2-3; no clear D. CDR3 size: 13 residues. Deletions cut 4 bases from V and 5 bases from J, with 10 bases between. Germline CDR1 and CDR2: MDHEN and SYDVKM. CDR3 protein: CASSSPTRDTQYF. The DNA of the CDR3 is TGTGCCAGCAGTTCCCCAACGAGAGATACGCAGTATTTT.

This clone was recorded a few times. This sequence joins TRBV5-6 and TRBJ1-2, with 8 bases identical to TRBD1. V lost 3 bases to trimming and J lost 0 bases; unmatched junction nucleotides: 7. Germline CDR1 reads SGHDT; CDR2 reads YYEEEE. The CDR3 spans 16 residues. In DNA, the CDR3 is TGTGCCAGCAGCTGGGACAGGTCGGGCGCTAACTATGGCTACACCTTC. It is translated as CASSWDRSGANYGYTF.

The chain has TRBV6-6 and TRBJ1-2; D is unclear. This CDR3 spans 13 amino acids. The V and J ends lost 5 bases and 5 bases respectively, with 12 bases between them. Germline V gives CDR1 MNHNY, CDR2 SVGAGI (reference sequence). CDR3 sequence: CASSKGRGYGYTF. DNA of the CDR3: TGTGCCAGCAGTAAGGGAAGAGGGTATGGCTACACCTTC.

The chain links TRBV19 to TRBJ1-2; D may be TRBD1 (5 bases). The CDR3 is 15 residues long. Per germline, CDR1 LNHDA and CDR2 SQIVND (reference sequence). Trimming took off 5 bases at V and 1 base at J, with 14 bases between the two ends. CDR3 in amino acids: CASSPSGGGNYGYTF. DNA of the CDR3: TGTGCCAGTAGTCCTTCGGGCGGGGGTAACTATGGCTACACCTTC. Full variable domain (outside the CDR3, taken from reference TRBV19 and TRBJ1-2): DGGITQSPKYLFRKEGQNVTLSCEQNLNHDAMYWYRQDPGQGLRLIYYSQIVNDFQKGDIAEGYSVSREKKESFPLTVTSAQKNPTAFYLCASSPSGGGNYGYTFGSGTRLTVV.

The chain is built from TRBV19 and TRBJ1-6; TRBD1 aligns across 10 bases. The CDR3 sequence is 15 residues long. Germline assignment: CDR1 LNHDA and CDR2 SQIVND (reference sequence). V was pared by 5 bases and J by 9 bases, with 7 bases of the junction left unmatched. The CDR3 DNA sequence: TGTGCCAGTAGTGCCGACAGGGGGCTTGGTTCACCCCTCCACTTT. Amino acids: CASSADRGLGSPLHF.

The rearrangement uses TRBV21-1 and TRBJ2-5; the table gives TRBD1 as D, unverified against the DNA. TRBV21-1 is reported as a pseudogene. This CDR3 is built from 17 residues. CDR3 nucleotides: TGTGCCAGCAGTCTAGTCGGGGACACACCCGCCCAAGAGACCCAGTACTTC. It encodes CASSLVGDTPAQETQYF.

The rearrangement uses TRBV5-1 and TRBJ1-5; D gene ambiguous. The CDR3 contains 13 residues. V lost 4 bases, J lost 6 bases, and 11 bases lay in between. Germline CDR1 and CDR2: SGHRS and YFSETQ. CDR3 nucleotides: TGCGCCAGCAGCCCCTTCGCGGGTCAGCCCCAGCATTTT. Translated: CASSPFAGQPQHF.

The chain carries TRBV27 and TRBJ2-2; D is possibly TRBD2 (5 bases). Germline CDR1 is MNHEY and CDR2 is SMNVEV (reference sequence). V lost 2 bases and J lost 5, with 15 bases in between. The CDR3 sequence is 16 residues long. The CDR3 spells CASSLLAGVGTGELFF. CDR3 bases: TGTGCCAGCAGTTTACTAGCCGGGGTCGGAACCGGGGAGCTGTTTTTT.

The rearrangement joins TRBV12-5 to TRBJ1-2; no reliable D call. Trimming removed 3 bases at V and 13 bases at J, with 12 bases between. This CDR3 region has 11 residues. The germline gives CDR1 LGHNT, CDR2 FRNRAP. The CDR3 nucleotides are TGTGCTAGTGGTTTAAACACAGTTGGCACCTTC. Translating gives CASGLNTVGTF.

The V and J genes are TRBV5-6 and TRBJ2-3; no clear D. The CDR3 length is 17 residues. Germline-derived CDR1 and CDR2 are SGHDT and YYEEEE. Deletions cut 3 bases from V and 2 bases from J, with 19 bases between. CDR3 in amino acids: CASSWLRPGLNTDTQYF. The CDR3 DNA sequence: TGTGCCAGCAGCTGGCTCCGTCCGGGTCTCAACACAGATACGCAGTATTTT. Using reference TRBV5-6 and TRBJ2-3 for the parts outside the CDR3, the full variable domain is DAGVTQSPTHLIKTRGQQVTLRCSPKSGHDTVSWYQQALGQGPQFIFQYYEEEERQRGNFPDRFSGHQFPNYSSELNVNALLLGDSALYLCASSWLRPGLNTDTQYFGPGTRLTVL.

The chain uses TRBV2 and TRBJ1-2, with TRBD1 matching over 8 bases. The CDR3 totals 16 residues. The V segment lost 2 bases and the J segment 8 bases; nucleotides outside the gene matches: 13. CDR1 SNHLY and CDR2 FYNNEI come from the germline V gene. The CDR3 protein is CASSEWNRGSTRGYTF. As DNA, the CDR3 is TGTGCCAGCAGTGAATGGAACAGGGGGTCGACTAGGGGCTACACCTTC.

The V and J genes are TRBV27 and TRBJ2-7; 7 bases fit TRBD2. This CDR3 has 13 residues. V shed 4 bases, J shed 2 bases, and the junction held 2 bases outside the gene matches. The V gene's germline CDR1 is MNHEY and CDR2 SMNVEV (reference sequence). The CDR3: CASSSSGAYEQYF. The CDR3 DNA reads as TGTGCCAGCAGTTCTAGCGGAGCCTACGAGCAGTACTTC.

The chain joins TRBV23-1 to TRBJ2-1, with 10 bases that match TRBD2. TRBV23-1 is an ORF for which the function is uncertain. The CDR3 totals 16 residues. Unmatched junction bases numbered 10, after V lost 4 bases and J lost 7 bases. Here the CDR3 reads CASSRLSGGAGNEQFF. CDR3 in DNA: TGCGCCAGCAGTCGCCTGAGCGGGGGGGCGGGTAATGAGCAGTTCTTC.

The rearrangement uses TRBV9 and TRBJ2-2; tentatively, D is TRBD2 (6 bases). The CDR3 has 13 residues. V gave up 4 bases and J gave up 7 bases, with 11 bases separating them. CDR1 is SGDLS, CDR2 YYNGEE, per germline. Written as DNA, the CDR3 is TGTGCCAGCAGCCCCCGGGGGATCGGGGAGCTGTTTTTT. Protein sequence: CASSPRGIGELFF.

Remarks on this clone: This sample includes further DNA sequences coding for the same CDR3. The CDR3, as DNA: TGCGCCAGCAGCGGTAGCGGGGGAGAGACCCAGTACTTC. Protein: CASSGSGGETQYF. V and J are TRBV5-1 and TRBJ2-5, with 9 bases matching TRBD2. V lost 4 bases and J lost 4; bases outside the gene matches: 2. Germline loops: CDR1 SGHRS, CDR2 YFSETQ. This CDR3 is 13 amino acids long.

This clone has a single count. This sequence joins TRBV6-1 and TRBJ2-7; 8 bases align to TRBD1. CDR3 size: 15 residues. Unmatched junction bases numbered 6, after V lost 2 bases and J lost 3 bases. The V gene's germline CDR1 is MNHNS and CDR2 SASEGT. In nucleotides, the CDR3 is TGTGCCAGCAGTGAACAGGGGGCGGCAATCTACGAGCAGTACTTC. Amino acids: CASSEQGAAIYEQYF.

This sequence joins TRBV18 and TRBJ1-2; D might be TRBD1 (5 bases). V was pared by 3 bases and J by 2 bases, with 16 bases between. This CDR3 contains 16 residues. Germline CDR1 is KGHSH and CDR2 is LQKENI. The chain's CDR3 is CASSPAGSRANYGYTF. CDR3 in DNA: TGTGCCAGCTCACCTGCAGGGTCGAGAGCAAACTATGGCTACACCTTC. The entire variable domain, with the rest obtained from reference TRBV18 and TRBJ1-2, is as follows: NAGVMQNPRHLVRRRGQEARLRCSPMKGHSHVYWYRQLPEEGLKFMVYLQKENIIDESGMPKERFSAEFPKEGPSILRIQQVVRGDSAAYFCASSPAGSRANYGYTFGSGTRLTVV.

The gene calls are TRBV6-1 and TRBJ2-5; D is perhaps TRBD2 (6 bases). Germline loops: CDR1 MNHNS, CDR2 SASEGT. The CDR3 contains 15 residues. V shed 8 bases and J shed 2 bases, with 18 bases lying between them. This CDR3 is CASLPLVAGQETQYF. Here the CDR3 DNA reads TGTGCCAGCCTTCCTTTAGTCGCGGGGCAAGAGACCCAGTACTTC.

The chain recombines TRBV2 with TRBJ2-3; 7 bases align to TRBD1. V trimming: 9 bases; J trimming: 4 bases; junction bases outside the gene matches: 4. Germline V gene sequence: CDR1 SNHLY, CDR2 FYNNEI. This CDR3 comprises 12 residues. The CDR3 loop is CASTGVADTQYF. The CDR3 DNA follows: TGTGCCAGTACAGGGGTTGCAGATACGCAGTATTTT.

As DNA, the CDR3 is TGCGCCAGCAGCTTGGAACGGTCCACCACAGAGACCCAGTACTTC. Translation gives CASSLERSTTETQYF. V is TRBV5-1 and J is TRBJ2-5, with D hard to call. Trimming removed 0 bases from V and 4 bases from J, with 13 bases in between. Germline loops: CDR1 SGHRS, CDR2 YFSETQ. This CDR3 is 15 amino acids long. The whole variable domain, remainder taken from reference TRBV5-1 and TRBJ2-5, is KAGVTQTPRYLIKTRGQQVTLSCSPISGHRSVSWYQQTPGQGLQFLFEYFSETQRNKGNFPGRFSGRQFSNSRSEMNVSTLELGDSALYLCASSLERSTTETQYFGPGTRLLVL.

The chain carries TRBV10-3 and TRBJ1-2; 9 bases align to TRBD1. Germline lookup yields CDR1 ENHRY and CDR2 SYGVKD. The V segment lost 0 bases and the J segment 1 base; nucleotides outside the gene matches: 3. CDR3 size: 16 residues. The CDR3 nucleotides read TGTGCCATCAGTGAGTCGGCGGGACAGGGTAACTATGGCTACACCTTC. This translates into CAISESAGQGNYGYTF.

The chain recombines TRBV9 with TRBJ1-1, with D perhaps matching TRBD1 (5 bases). Trimming left V 0 bases short and J 5 bases short, with 11 bases between. CDR1 and CDR2 (germline): SGDLS, YYNGEE. This CDR3 region has 14 residues. The CDR3 region has the DNA TGTGCCAGCAGCGTAGCGGGGGTAGATACTGAAGCTTTCTTT. It specifies CASSVAGVDTEAFF.

The gene calls are TRBV29-1 and TRBJ2-4; D is uncertain. CDR1 and CDR2 (germline): SQVTM, ANQGSEA. This CDR3 has 14 amino acids. V was trimmed by 7 bases and J by 0 bases, leaving 13 bases between them. This CDR3 reads CSAETELAKNIQYF. The CDR3 bases are TGCAGCGCCGAAACAGAGCTAGCCAAAAACATTCAGTACTTC. The variable domain in full, with the rest retrieved from reference TRBV29-1 and TRBJ2-4, is SAVISQKPSRDICQRGTSLTIQCQVDSQVTMMFWYRQQPGQSLTLIATANQGSEATYESGFVIDKFPISRPNLTFSTLTVSNMSPEDSSIYLCSAETELAKNIQYFGAGTRLSVL.

The gene calls are TRBV7-9 and TRBJ2-5; 7 positions agree with TRBD1. There are 16 residues in the CDR3. J lost 5 bases, V lost 5 bases, and 14 bases had no gene match. Per the germline V gene, CDR1 is SEHNR and CDR2 is FQNEAQ (reference sequence). The CDR3 nucleotides are TGTGCCAGCAGCGCCCCGACAGGGAGTTTTAGTGAGACCCAGTACTTC. As protein: CASSAPTGSFSETQYF.